This TCR beta chain was sequenced for a study of graft-versus-host responses after intestinal transplantation. For the study at large: Transplantation in recipients was multivisceral, liver-intestinal, or isolated intestinal. Every transplant recipient was induced with anti-thymocyte globulin, then maintained on tacrolimus and steroids for about 3 years. Findings of the study overall: Recipient marrow showed GvH clones, some seen first in ileum or blood. The presence of high graft-versus-host to host-versus-graft clonal ratios in allografts characterized patients with graft-donor T cell macrochimerism.

This clone appeared a single time. What it recognizes is unknown. The CDR3 contains 15 residues. Germline V gene lookup returns CDR1 SGDLS and CDR2 YYNGEE. V lost 4 bases and J 7 bases, leaving 20 bases between the germline ends. The table came from immunoSEQ multiplex PCR; TCRdb's copy has only in-frame clones and leaves some out. The data hold about 110,000 clones, with approximately 92% observed a single time. This sequence was found in a human donor who received an intestinal transplant. The rearrangement joins TRBV9 to TRBJ1-1; D might be TRBD1 (5 bases). Sequences were derived from unstimulated CD8+ T cells sorted from spleen or lymph node cells, sampled before intestinal transplant. CDR3 residues: CASSINPGTDYEAFF. In nucleotides, the CDR3 is TGTGCCAGCAGCATCAACCCCGGGACCGACTATGAAGCTTTCTTT.